These 20 T cell receptor beta chains share one sample of origin, sequenced in a study of T cells after yellow fever vaccination. Each CDR3 protein gets one entry after TCRdb re-called the 5' RACE reads with MiXCR. The repertoire includes some 300,000 distinct CDR3 sequences, around 10% of them detected once, and 2.5% to 4% sits in the top ten. The starting material was CD4+ T cells sorted from PBMCs, obtained 45 days after the yellow fever booster vaccination. These receptors came from a man between 18 and 35 years old who received the YFV17D yellow fever vaccine.

This clonotype was picked up many times. V usage is TRBV28 and J usage is TRBJ2-3, with 9 nucleotides matching TRBD1. The CDR3 is 15 amino acids. Trimming cost V 8 bases and J 1 base; bases outside gene matches: 7. In germline, CDR1 is MDHEN, CDR2 SYDVKM. CDR3 DNA: TGTGCCAGCCAATCACAGGGGGCTGGCACAGATACGCAGTATTTT. This codes for CASQSQGAGTDTQYF.

The sample holds a few counts of this clonotype. The V and J genes are TRBV5-1 and TRBJ1-4; D call uncertain. Germline-derived CDR1 and CDR2 are SGHRS and YFSETQ. V lost 4 bases to trimming and J lost 4 bases, with 14 bases between them. The CDR3 has 15 residues. CDR3 coding DNA: TGCGCCAGCAGCCCGGAGGAACACGGTAATGAAAAACTGTTTTTT. Residues: CASSPEEHGNEKLFF. Complete variable domain (other parts from reference TRBV5-1 and TRBJ1-4): KAGVTQTPRYLIKTRGQQVTLSCSPISGHRSVSWYQQTPGQGLQFLFEYFSETQRNKGNFPGRFSGRQFSNSRSEMNVSTLELGDSALYLCASSPEEHGNEKLFFGSGTQLSVL.

This rearrangement joins TRBV29-1 to TRBJ2-3, with D perhaps TRBD1 (6 bases). The CDR3 extends over 15 amino acids. Germline loops: CDR1 SQVTM, CDR2 ANQGSEA. The germline V and J ends were trimmed by 3 bases and 2 bases, with 15 bases remaining between them. The CDR3 spells CSVENRDRNTDTQYF. The DNA of the CDR3 is TGCAGCGTTGAGAACAGGGACCGAAACACAGATACGCAGTATTTT.

This sequence joins TRBV7-9 and TRBJ2-5; 10 nucleotides line up with TRBD2. From germline, CDR1 is SEHNR and CDR2 FQNEAQ (reference sequence). This CDR3 is 15 amino acids long. Trimming removed 5 bases from V and 5 bases from J; junction bases left unmatched: 8. Written as DNA, the CDR3 is TGTGCCAGCAGCAAAACCCTAGCGGGGGAGGAGACCCAGTACTTC. Its protein is CASSKTLAGEETQYF.

This clonotype was recorded many times. The chain couples TRBV5-1 to TRBJ2-5; D not resolved. This CDR3 region has 14 residues. The germline V gene has CDR1 SGHRS and CDR2 YFSETQ. Trimming stripped 0 bases from V and 1 base from J, with 7 bases between. CDR3 in DNA: TGCGCCAGCAGCTTGGGCTCCCCCCAAGAGACCCAGTACTTC. It specifies CASSLGSPQETQYF.

The rearrangement uses TRBV25-1 and TRBJ1-1; D may be TRBD1 (6 bases). The CDR3 spans 14 residues. Trimming shortened V by 3 bases and J by 6 bases, and 14 bases separated the two germline ends. CDR1 is MGHDK, CDR2 SYGVNS, per germline. The CDR3 sequence is CASSEQGLGAEAFF. CDR3 sequence (DNA): TGTGCCAGCAGTGAGCAGGGGTTGGGGGCTGAAGCTTTCTTT.

This clonotype was counted at least ten times. The rearrangement links TRBV7-9 to TRBJ1-1; D is perhaps TRBD1 (5 bases). The CDR3 covers 14 residues. Germline values: CDR1 SEHNR, CDR2 FQNEAQ (reference sequence). Deletions cut 4 bases from V and 0 bases from J, with 9 bases between. The DNA of the CDR3 is TGTGCCAGCAGCTGGTGGGGACTGAACACTGAAGCTTTCTTT. Its translation is CASSWWGLNTEAFF.

This clonotype was seen more than once but under ten times. This sequence joins TRBV28 and TRBJ1-5, with D possibly matching TRBD1 (5 bases). Trimming shortened V by 10 bases and J by 6 bases, and 13 bases separated the two germline ends. Germline lookup yields CDR1 MDHEN and CDR2 SYDVKM. This CDR3 has 12 residues. CDR3 DNA: TGTGCCATCCAGGGTTTGGGTCAGCCCCAGCATTTT. Translation gives CAIQGLGQPQHF.

There are a few counts of this clonotype. This sequence joins TRBV30 and TRBJ1-4; D call uncertain. The V and J ends lost 5 bases and 11 bases respectively, with 12 bases between them. Germline V gene lookup returns CDR1 GTSNPN and CDR2 SVGIG (reference sequence). This CDR3 comprises 11 residues. CDR3 amino acids: CAWAGDGKLFF. DNA for the CDR3: TGTGCCTGGGCGGGAGACGGGAAACTGTTTTTT.

This clonotype was picked up a small number of times. V usage is TRBV6-5 and J usage is TRBJ2-2; D might be TRBD1 (5 bases). Trimming removed 0 bases at V and 5 bases at J, with 19 bases between. This CDR3 comprises 18 residues. The V gene's germline CDR1 is MNHEY and CDR2 SVGAGI. DNA for the CDR3: TGTGCCAGCAGTTACTCGAGTCCAGGGTTAGGTTCGACCGGGGAGCTGTTTTTT. It codes for CASSYSSPGLGSTGELFF.

The rearrangement uses TRBV4-1 and TRBJ2-1, with 10 positions matching TRBD2. The ends lost 1 base at V and 7 bases at J; junction bases unmatched: 7. Germline V gene data show CDR1 as MGHRA and CDR2 as YSYEKL. This CDR3 has 16 residues. CDR3 sequence reads: CASSQAGGLAPNEQFF. CDR3 bases: TGCGCCAGCAGCCAAGCAGGGGGACTAGCGCCTAATGAGCAGTTCTTC.

The genes are TRBV9 and TRBJ2-1; 9 nucleotides line up with TRBD2. The CDR3 runs to 16 residues. J gave up 3 bases and V 0 bases, and 4 bases lay outside the gene matches. CDR1 and CDR2 (germline): SGDLS, YYNGEE. CDR3 coding DNA: TGTGCCAGCAGCGTAGCTAGCGGGGTCTTCTACAATGAGCAGTTCTTC. Residues: CASSVASGVFYNEQFF. The complete variable domain, with remaining parts taken from reference TRBV9 and TRBJ2-1, reads DSGVTQTPKHLITATGQRVTLRCSPRSGDLSVYWYQQSLDQGLQFLIQYYNGEERAKGNILERFSAQQFPDLHSELNLSSLELGDSALYFCASSVASGVFYNEQFFGPGTRLTVL.

This clonotype occurred a few times. The chain recombines TRBV7-2 with TRBJ2-1; D call uncertain. The CDR3 sequence is 13 residues long. From germline, CDR1 is SGHTA and CDR2 FQGNSA. V was cut by 8 bases and J by 4 bases, with 12 bases left in between. The CDR3 spells CASCETLYNEQFF. In DNA form, the CDR3 reads TGTGCCAGCTGTGAGACACTATACAATGAGCAGTTCTTC.

This clonotype came up a few times. This chain links TRBV29-1 with TRBJ2-2, with D maybe TRBD1 (6 bases). The CDR3 is made up of 16 amino acids. V was pared by 2 bases and J by 0 bases, with 13 bases between. Germline CDR1 and CDR2: SQVTM and ANQGSEA. The CDR3 DNA is TGCAGCGTTGAAAGACAGGACCTCGCGAACACCGGGGAGCTGTTTTTT. This gives the protein CSVERQDLANTGELFF.

A few counts support this clonotype. The CDR3 sequence: CAISDRGPGDEQYV. CDR3 sequence (DNA): TGTGCCATCAGTGATCGAGGGCCTGGGGACGAGCAGTACGTC. The chain combines TRBV10-3 with TRBJ2-7; D is possibly TRBD2 (5 bases). Looked up from germline, CDR1 is ENHRY and CDR2 is SYGVKD. The CDR3 totals 14 residues. The V and J ends lost 3 bases and 5 bases respectively, with 14 bases between them.

The CDR3 nucleotides are TGTGCCAGCAGCTTAACCTCGGGGGACGAGCAGTACTTC. Translating gives CASSLTSGDEQYF. The rearrangement uses TRBV7-3 and TRBJ2-7; tentative D call: TRBD2 (6 bases). CDR3 length: 13 amino acids. Germline V gene sequence: CDR1 SGHTA, CDR2 FQGTGA. V was pared by 0 bases and J by 5 bases, with 8 bases between.

This clonotype was counted only a few times. This chain joins TRBV2 and TRBJ1-2; TRBD1 is a possible D gene (5 bases). V was cut by 4 bases and J by 6 bases, with 9 bases left in between. The CDR3 length is 12 residues. Germline CDR1 is SNHLY and CDR2 is FYNNEI. CDR3: CASSGTPHGYTF. For the CDR3, the DNA is TGTGCCAGCAGTGGGACACCCCATGGCTACACCTTC. Together with reference TRBV2 and TRBJ1-2, the CDR3 gives the full variable domain: EPEVTQTPSHQVTQMGQEVILRCVPISNHLYFYWYRQILGQKVEFLVSFYNNEISEKSEIFDDQFSVERPDGSNFTLKIRSTKLEDSAMYFCASSGTPHGYTFGSGTRLTVV.

The chain links TRBV7-2 to TRBJ2-1, with 7 bases identical to TRBD1. CDR1 SGHTA and CDR2 FQGNSA come from the germline V gene. V lost 5 bases and J lost 7; bases outside the gene matches: 8. The CDR3 runs to 14 residues. CDR3 sequence (DNA): TGTGCCAGCAGCCTGACGACAGGGAAAAATGAGCAGTTCTTC. Translated, it gives CASSLTTGKNEQFF.

The rearrangement links TRBV5-5 to TRBJ2-4; D assignment may be TRBD1 or TRBD2 (5 bases each). Germline CDR1 SGHKS, CDR2 YYEKEE (reference sequence). Trimming took 0 bases from V and 5 from J, leaving 15 bases between them. The CDR3 is 16 amino acids. CDR3: CASSLVGDGPENIQYF. DNA of the CDR3: TGTGCCAGCAGCTTGGTGGGGGATGGGCCAGAAAACATTCAGTACTTC.

Only a few counts were recorded for this clonotype. The genes are TRBV5-5 and TRBJ2-5; a possible D gene is TRBD2 (6 bases). In germline, CDR1 is SGHKS, CDR2 YYEKEE (reference sequence). The CDR3 is 14 amino acids. Trimming pared 1 base from V and 7 bases from J, leaving 14 bases between. CDR3 in amino acids: CASSLYSGPGTQYF. The CDR3 DNA sequence: TGTGCCAGCAGCTTGTACAGCGGGCCGGGGACCCAGTACTTC. Full variable domain (outside the CDR3, taken from reference TRBV5-5 and TRBJ2-5): DAGVTQSPTHLIKTRGQQVTLRCSPISGHKSVSWYQQVLGQGPQFIFQYYEKEERGRGNFPDRFSARQFPNYSSELNVNALLLGDSALYLCASSLYSGPGTQYFGPGTRLLVL.